These T cell receptor beta chains were read from a single sample in a study of T cell responses to AZD1222 COVID-19 vaccine. The data were produced by immunoSEQ multiplex PCR, yet TCRdb's version contains in-frame clones alone and is incomplete. Of 90,000 to 150,000 clones listed, around 87% are singletons. The sample in question was peripheral blood, obtained 28 days after the second AZD1222 dose. These receptors were taken from an adult who received the AZD1222 COVID-19 vaccine. Both conserved end residues are part of each CDR3. D genes are given only for firm matches. For some rows the clone size is stated as once, few or many, or as a class when expanded; others skip it.

D: NA; V: TRBV7-2; size: NA; J: TRBJ1-5; CDR3: CASRSGSYSNQPQHF; DNA: TGTGCCAGCCGCTCGGGGAGTTATAGCAATCAGCCCCAGCATTTT
D: NA; V: TRBV5-6; size: NA; J: TRBJ1-2; CDR3: CASSRGTPSYGYTF; DNA: TGTGCCAGCAGCCGCGGGACACCGAGTTATGGCTACACCTTC
D: TRBD1; V: TRBV3-1/TRBV3-2; size: NA; J: TRBJ1-2; CDR3: CASSQDNRGYGYTF; DNA: TGTGCCAGCAGCCAGGATAACAGGGGGTATGGCTACACCTTC
D: TRBD1; V: TRBV6-1; size: few; J: TRBJ1-3; CDR3: CASSGVTGVTGNTIYF; DNA: TGTGCCAGCAGTGGCGTGACAGGGGTGACTGGAAACACCATATATTTT
D: NA; V: TRBV7-2; size: NA; J: TRBJ1-3; CDR3: CASSPTSGRAGNTIYF; DNA: TGTGCCAGCAGCCCTACTTCGGGGAGGGCTGGAAACACCATATATTTT
D: TRBD2; V: TRBV7-9; size: NA; J: TRBJ2-1; CDR3: CASSLATGWLAGGYNEQFF; DNA: TGTGCCAGCAGCTTAGCCACCGGATGGCTAGCGGGGGGTTATAATGAGCAGTTCTTC
D: NA; V: TRBV18; size: NA; J: TRBJ1-2; CDR3: CASSPPTQRGGYTF; DNA: TGTGCCAGCTCACCACCGACCCAGCGTGGTGGCTACACCTTC
D: TRBD1; V: TRBV6-5; size: NA; J: TRBJ1-1; CDR3: CASKPGQVATEAFF; DNA: TGTGCCAGCAAACCGGGACAGGTGGCTACTGAAGCTTTCTTT
D: NA; V: TRBV5-1; size: NA; J: TRBJ2-2; CDR3: CASSAGLYTGELFF; DNA: TGCGCCAGCAGCGCGGGACTGTACACCGGGGAGCTGTTTTTT
D: NA; V: TRBV2; size: NA; J: TRBJ2-1; CDR3: CASSAGVAVRGEQFF; DNA: TGTGCCAGCAGTGCAGGAGTGGCAGTCCGGGGTGAGCAGTTCTTC
D: NA; V: TRBV5-8; size: NA; J: TRBJ2-3; CDR3: CASSFRQAPDTQYF; DNA: TGTGCCAGCAGCTTCCGACAGGCCCCAGATACGCAGTATTTT
D: NA; V: TRBV7-9; size: NA; J: TRBJ1-4; CDR3: CASSVVLIGEKLFF; DNA: TGTGCCAGCAGCGTTGTGTTAATCGGAGAAAAACTGTTTTTT
D: TRBD2; V: TRBV7-2; size: NA; J: TRBJ2-3; CDR3: CASSLGGGGTSTDTQYF; DNA: TGTGCCAGCAGCTTAGGTGGGGGGGGTACTAGCACAGATACGCAGTATTTT